What follows is one TCR beta chain and its context. CDR1 is KGHDR and CDR2 is SFDVKD in the germline V gene. The length of the CDR3 is 13 residues. After removal of 3 bases from V and 7 bases from J, the junction contained 4 bases not matched to a gene. This entry is derived from a study of T cell responses to AZD1222 COVID-19 vaccine. Generated by immunoSEQ multiplex PCR, the TCRdb table keeps only in-frame clones and is missing some. Of 200,000 to 300,000 clones listed, approximately 95% are singletons. The clonotype comes from an adult in good health. The genes are TRBV24-1 and TRBJ1-2, with 7 bases lining up with TRBD1. This sample comprised peripheral blood, obtained on day 0 of AZD1222 vaccination. The DNA of the CDR3 is TGTGCCACCAGTGATACGACAGGGACTGGCTACACCTTC. Its protein product is CATSDTTGTGYTF.